The text below deals with one T cell receptor beta chain. The V end was cut by 2 bases, the J end by 1 base, with 9 bases between. Germline assignment: CDR1 MGHRA and CDR2 YSYEKL. The CDR3 runs 14 residues. This table comes from immunoSEQ multiplex PCR, and its TCRdb copy is limited to in-frame clones, with some not included. The table lists approximately 360,000 clones, under 85% of them singletons. The record originates from a study of blood T cell repertoires in COVID-19. The material sequenced was PBMCs or T cells enriched from blood (not recorded which). The genes are TRBV4-1 and TRBJ2-7; possibly TRBD2 for D (6 bases). The receptor comes from a woman aged 45-65 years who had recovered from COVID-19. The CDR3: CASSQRSGSYEQYF. The CDR3 DNA is TGCGCCAGCAGCCAACGGAGCGGGTCCTACGAGCAGTACTTC.